This record concerns one T cell receptor (beta chain) sequence. These data come from a study of blood T cell repertoires in COVID-19. Across the whole study: Acute and convalescent COVID-19 specimens originated in the United States, Italy and Spain. T cells, B-cell-depleted T cells, or PBMCs provided the cDNA or gDNA that served as material.

This CDR3 spans 15 amino acids. The J segment lost 2 bases and the V segment lost 2 bases, leaving 6 bases of the junction unmatched. Germline V gene data show CDR1 as MNHEY and CDR2 as SMNVEV (reference sequence). Source study methods: Amplification of reference gene primers was used by the study to estimate nucleated cell counts. The repertoire was sequenced with immunoSEQ multiplex PCR; TCRdb's copy has only in-frame clones and lacks some. Clone size and the V and J calls come from that table; the DNA yielded D and trimming. The sample contains 68,000 or so clones, 79% of which appear only once. The specimen sequenced was peripheral blood. The chain employs TRBV27 and TRBJ2-7; 7 bases match TRBD2. This TCR was recovered from a human donor in a cohort sampled during active COVID-19. CDR3 amino acids: CASSLTWRGTYEQYF. The CDR3 nucleotides are TGTGCCAGCAGTTTAACTTGGCGGGGGACCTACGAGCAGTACTTC.